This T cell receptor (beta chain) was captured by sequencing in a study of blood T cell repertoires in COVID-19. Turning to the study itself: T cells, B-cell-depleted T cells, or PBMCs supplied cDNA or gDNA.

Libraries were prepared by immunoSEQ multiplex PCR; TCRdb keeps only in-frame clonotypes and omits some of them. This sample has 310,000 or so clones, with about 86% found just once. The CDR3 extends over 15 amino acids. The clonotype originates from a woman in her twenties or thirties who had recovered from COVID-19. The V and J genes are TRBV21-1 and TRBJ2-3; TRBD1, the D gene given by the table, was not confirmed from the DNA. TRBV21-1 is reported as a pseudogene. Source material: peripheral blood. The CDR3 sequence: CASSGRPAPPDTQYF. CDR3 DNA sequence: TGTGCCAGCAGCGGGCGCCCCGCCCCCCCAGATACGCAGTATTTT.